This T cell receptor beta chain appears in the sequencing data of a study of blood T cell repertoires in COVID-19. A single count supports this clone. Trimming took off 5 bases at V and 0 bases at J, with 13 bases between the two ends. CDR1 is MNHEY and CDR2 is SMNVEV in the germline V gene (reference sequence). The CDR3 sequence is 15 residues long. TCRdb's copy holds only in-frame clones and misses some; the assay was immunoSEQ multiplex PCR. Of 200,000 to 250,000 clones listed, 87% are singletons. This receptor was obtained from a man aged 18 to 30 with acute COVID-19. The sequenced material came from PBMCs or T cells enriched from blood (not recorded which). The genes are TRBV27 and TRBJ2-5, with D possibly TRBD2 on 6 matching bases. The DNA for the CDR3 is TGTGCCAGCAGTCATAGCGGAGCGTACCAAGAGACCCAGTACTTC. Its translation: CASSHSGAYQETQYF.